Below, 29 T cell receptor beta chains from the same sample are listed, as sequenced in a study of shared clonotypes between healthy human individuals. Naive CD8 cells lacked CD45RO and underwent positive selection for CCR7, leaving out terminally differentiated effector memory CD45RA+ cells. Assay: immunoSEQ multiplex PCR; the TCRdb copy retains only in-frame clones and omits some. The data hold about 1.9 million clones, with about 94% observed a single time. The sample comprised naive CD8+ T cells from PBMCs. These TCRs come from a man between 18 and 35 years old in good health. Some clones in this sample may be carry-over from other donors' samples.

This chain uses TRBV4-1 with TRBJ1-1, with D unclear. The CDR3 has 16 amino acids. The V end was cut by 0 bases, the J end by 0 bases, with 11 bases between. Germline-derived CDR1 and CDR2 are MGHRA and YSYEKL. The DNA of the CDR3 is TGCGCCAGCAGCCAAGATCGCGGCCTTATGAACACTGAAGCTTTCTTT. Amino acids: CASSQDRGLMNTEAFF.

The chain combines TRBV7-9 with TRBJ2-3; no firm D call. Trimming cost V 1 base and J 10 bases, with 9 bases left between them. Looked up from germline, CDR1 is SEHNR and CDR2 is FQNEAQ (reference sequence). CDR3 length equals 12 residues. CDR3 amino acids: CASSLERFAQYF. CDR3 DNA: TGTGCCAGCAGCTTAGAGAGGTTCGCGCAGTATTTT.

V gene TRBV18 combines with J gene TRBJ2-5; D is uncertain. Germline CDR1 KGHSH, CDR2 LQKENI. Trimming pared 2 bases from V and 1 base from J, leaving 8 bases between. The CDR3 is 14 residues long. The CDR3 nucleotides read TGTGCCAGCTCACCAGAAGGAATCCAAGAGACCCAGTACTTC. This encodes CASSPEGIQETQYF.

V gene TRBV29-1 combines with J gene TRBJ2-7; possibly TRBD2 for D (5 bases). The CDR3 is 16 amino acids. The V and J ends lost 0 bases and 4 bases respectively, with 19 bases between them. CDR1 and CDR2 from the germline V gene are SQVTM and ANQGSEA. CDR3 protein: CSVEDGAASLGYEQYF. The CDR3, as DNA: TGCAGCGTTGAAGATGGTGCGGCTAGCTTAGGATACGAGCAGTACTTC.

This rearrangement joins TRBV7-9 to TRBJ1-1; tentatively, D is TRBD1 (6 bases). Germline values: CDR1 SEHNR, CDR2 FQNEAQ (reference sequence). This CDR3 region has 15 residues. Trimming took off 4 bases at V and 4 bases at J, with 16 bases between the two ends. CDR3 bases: TGTGCCAGCAGCTCACCCACAGGGTTTGGCACTGAAGCTTTCTTT. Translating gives CASSSPTGFGTEAFF. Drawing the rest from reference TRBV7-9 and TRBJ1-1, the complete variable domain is DTGVSQNPRHKITKRGQNVTFRCDPISEHNRLYWYRQTLGQGPEFLTYFQNEAQLEKSRLLSDRFSAERPKGSFSTLEIQRTEQGDSAMYLCASSSPTGFGTEAFFGQGTRLTVV.

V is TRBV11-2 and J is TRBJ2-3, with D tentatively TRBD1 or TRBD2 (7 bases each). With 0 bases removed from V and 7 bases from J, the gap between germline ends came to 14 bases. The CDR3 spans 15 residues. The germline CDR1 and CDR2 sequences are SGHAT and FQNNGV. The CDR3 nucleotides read TGTGCCAGCAGCTTAGATCAGGGGGGGCTGTATACGCAGTATTTT. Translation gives CASSLDQGGLYTQYF.

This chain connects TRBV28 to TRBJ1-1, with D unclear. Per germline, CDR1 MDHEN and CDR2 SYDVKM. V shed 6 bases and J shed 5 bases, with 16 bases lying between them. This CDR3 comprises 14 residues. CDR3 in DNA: TGTGCCAGCAGCTTCGGTGTCCCGGGGACTGAAGCTTTCTTT. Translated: CASSFGVPGTEAFF.

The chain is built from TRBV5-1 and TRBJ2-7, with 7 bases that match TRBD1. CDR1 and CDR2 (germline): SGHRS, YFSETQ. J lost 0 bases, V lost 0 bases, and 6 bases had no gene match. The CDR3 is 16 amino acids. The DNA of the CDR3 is TGCGCCAGCAGCTTGGTGGACAGGTTAAGCTCCTACGAGCAGTACTTC. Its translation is CASSLVDRLSSYEQYF. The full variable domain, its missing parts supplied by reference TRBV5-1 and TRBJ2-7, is KAGVTQTPRYLIKTRGQQVTLSCSPISGHRSVSWYQQTPGQGLQFLFEYFSETQRNKGNFPGRFSGRQFSNSRSEMNVSTLELGDSALYLCASSLVDRLSSYEQYFGPGTRLTVT.

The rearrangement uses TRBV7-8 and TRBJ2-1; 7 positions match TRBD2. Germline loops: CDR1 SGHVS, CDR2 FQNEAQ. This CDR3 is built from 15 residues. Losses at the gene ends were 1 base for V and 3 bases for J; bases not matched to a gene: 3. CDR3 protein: CASSLGGRNYNEQFF. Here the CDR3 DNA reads TGTGCCAGCAGCTTAGGCGGGAGAAACTACAATGAGCAGTTCTTC.

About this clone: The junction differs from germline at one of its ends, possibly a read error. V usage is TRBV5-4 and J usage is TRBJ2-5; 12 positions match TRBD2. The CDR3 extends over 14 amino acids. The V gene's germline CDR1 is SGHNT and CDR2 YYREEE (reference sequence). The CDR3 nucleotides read TGTGCCAGCAGCTTTAGGACTAGCGGGACCTCCCGTCACTTC. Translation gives CASSFRTSGTSRHF.

The CDR3 region has the DNA TGTGCCAGCAGCGTGGACAGGGGACACGAGCAGTTCTTC. It specifies CASSVDRGHEQFF. The chain has TRBV9 and TRBJ2-1, with 9 bases identical to TRBD1. J lost 10 bases, V lost 2 bases, and 4 bases had no gene match. The CDR3 spans 13 residues. Germline lookup yields CDR1 SGDLS and CDR2 YYNGEE.

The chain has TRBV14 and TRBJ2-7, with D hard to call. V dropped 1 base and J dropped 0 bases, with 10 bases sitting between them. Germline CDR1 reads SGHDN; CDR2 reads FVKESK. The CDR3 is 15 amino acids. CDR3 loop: CASSQGLSSSYEQYF. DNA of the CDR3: TGTGCCAGCAGCCAAGGACTTTCGAGCTCCTACGAGCAGTACTTC.

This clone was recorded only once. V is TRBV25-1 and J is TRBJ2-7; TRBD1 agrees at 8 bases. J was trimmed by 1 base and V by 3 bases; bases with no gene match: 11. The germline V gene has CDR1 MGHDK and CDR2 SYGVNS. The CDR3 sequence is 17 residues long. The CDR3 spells CASSDPGSDRDSYEQYF. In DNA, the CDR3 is TGTGCCAGCAGTGATCCCGGATCGGACAGGGATTCCTACGAGCAGTACTTC.

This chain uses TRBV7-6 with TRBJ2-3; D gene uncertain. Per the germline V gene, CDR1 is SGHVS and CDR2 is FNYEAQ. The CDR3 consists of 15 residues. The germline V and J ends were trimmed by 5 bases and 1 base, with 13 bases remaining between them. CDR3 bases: TGTGCCAGCAGCCTATCTTATAGGGGCACAGATACGCAGTATTTT. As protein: CASSLSYRGTDTQYF.

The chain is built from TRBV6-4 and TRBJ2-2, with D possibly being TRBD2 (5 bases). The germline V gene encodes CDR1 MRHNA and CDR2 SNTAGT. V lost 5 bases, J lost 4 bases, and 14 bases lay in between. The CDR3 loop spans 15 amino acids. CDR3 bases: TGTGCCAGCAGTCCCTCGGCCGGGATCACCGGGGAGCTGTTTTTT. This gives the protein CASSPSAGITGELFF.

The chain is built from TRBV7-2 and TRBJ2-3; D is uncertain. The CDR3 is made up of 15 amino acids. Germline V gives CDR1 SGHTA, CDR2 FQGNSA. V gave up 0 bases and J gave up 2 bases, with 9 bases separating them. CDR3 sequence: CASSLAYSLTDTQYF. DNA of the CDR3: TGTGCCAGCAGCTTAGCGTACAGTCTCACAGATACGCAGTATTTT.

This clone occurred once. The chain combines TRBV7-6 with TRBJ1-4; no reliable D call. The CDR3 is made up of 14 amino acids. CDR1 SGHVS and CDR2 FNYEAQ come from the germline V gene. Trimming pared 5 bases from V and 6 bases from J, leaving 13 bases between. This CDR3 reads CASSRTGSDEKLFF. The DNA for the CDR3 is TGTGCCAGCAGCCGAACCGGGTCCGATGAAAAACTGTTTTTT.

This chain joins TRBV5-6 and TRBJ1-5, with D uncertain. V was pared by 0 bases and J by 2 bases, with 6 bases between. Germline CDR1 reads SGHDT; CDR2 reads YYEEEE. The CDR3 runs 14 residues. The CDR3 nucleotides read TGTGCCAGCAGCTTGGAGGCGGGCAATCAGCCCCAGCATTTT. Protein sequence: CASSLEAGNQPQHF.

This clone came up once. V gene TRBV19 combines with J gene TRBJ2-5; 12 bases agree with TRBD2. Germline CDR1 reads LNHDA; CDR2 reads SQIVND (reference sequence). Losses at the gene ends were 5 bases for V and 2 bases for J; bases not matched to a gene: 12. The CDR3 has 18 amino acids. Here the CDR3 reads CASSPRLAGEWGQETQYF. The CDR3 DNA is TGTGCCAGTAGTCCGCGACTAGCGGGAGAGTGGGGACAAGAGACCCAGTACTTC.

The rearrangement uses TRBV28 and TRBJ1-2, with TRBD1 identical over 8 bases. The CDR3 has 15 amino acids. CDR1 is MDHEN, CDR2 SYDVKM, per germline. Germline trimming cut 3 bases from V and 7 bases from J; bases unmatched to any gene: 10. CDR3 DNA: TGTGCCAGCAGTTTCGTGGCAGGGGGCTTTCCTGGCTACACCTTC. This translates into CASSFVAGGFPGYTF.

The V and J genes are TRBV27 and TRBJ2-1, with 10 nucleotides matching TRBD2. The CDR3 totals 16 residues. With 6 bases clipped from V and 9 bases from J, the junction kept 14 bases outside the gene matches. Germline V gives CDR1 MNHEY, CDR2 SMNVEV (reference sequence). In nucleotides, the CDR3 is TGTGCCAGCAGCCCCCTCCGGGCTAGCGGGAGTACTGAGCAGTTCTTC. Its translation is CASSPLRASGSTEQFF.

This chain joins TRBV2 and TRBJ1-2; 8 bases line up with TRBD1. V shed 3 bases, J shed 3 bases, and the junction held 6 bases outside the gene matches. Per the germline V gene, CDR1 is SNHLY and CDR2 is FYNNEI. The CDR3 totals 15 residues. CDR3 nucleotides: TGTGCCAGCAGTGACCGACCACAGGGGGACTATGGCTACACCTTC. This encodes CASSDRPQGDYGYTF. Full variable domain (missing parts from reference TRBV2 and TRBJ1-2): EPEVTQTPSHQVTQMGQEVILRCVPISNHLYFYWYRQILGQKVEFLVSFYNNEISEKSEIFDDQFSVERPDGSNFTLKIRSTKLEDSAMYFCASSDRPQGDYGYTFGSGTRLTVV.

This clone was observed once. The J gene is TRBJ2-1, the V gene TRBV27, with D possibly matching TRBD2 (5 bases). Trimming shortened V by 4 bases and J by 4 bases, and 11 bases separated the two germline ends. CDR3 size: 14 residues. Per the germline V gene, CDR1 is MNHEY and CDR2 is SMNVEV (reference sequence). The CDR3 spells CASSWSSAYNEQFF. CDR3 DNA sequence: TGTGCCAGCAGTTGGAGTAGCGCTTACAATGAGCAGTTCTTC.

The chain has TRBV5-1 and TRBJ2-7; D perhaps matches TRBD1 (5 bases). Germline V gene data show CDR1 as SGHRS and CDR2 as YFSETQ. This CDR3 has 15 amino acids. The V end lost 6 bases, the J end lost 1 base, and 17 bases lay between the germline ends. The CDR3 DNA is TGCGCCAGCAAGGGGTGGGGTTGGGATTCCTACGAGCAGTACTTC. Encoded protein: CASKGWGWDSYEQYF.

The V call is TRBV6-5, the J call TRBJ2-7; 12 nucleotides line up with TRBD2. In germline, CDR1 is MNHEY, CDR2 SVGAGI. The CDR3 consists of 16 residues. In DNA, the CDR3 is TGTGCCAGCAGTTGGGAGGTAACCGGGACTAGCGGGCCACTCGTTGTC. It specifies CASSWEVTGTSGPLVV.

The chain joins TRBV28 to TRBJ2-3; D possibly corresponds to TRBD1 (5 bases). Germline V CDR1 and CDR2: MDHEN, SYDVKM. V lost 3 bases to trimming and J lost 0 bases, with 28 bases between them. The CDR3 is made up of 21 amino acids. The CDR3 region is CASSFPVRTEQEPFSTDTQYF. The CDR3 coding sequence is TGTGCCAGCAGTTTCCCGGTCAGAACAGAACAGGAACCCTTTAGCACAGATACGCAGTATTTT.

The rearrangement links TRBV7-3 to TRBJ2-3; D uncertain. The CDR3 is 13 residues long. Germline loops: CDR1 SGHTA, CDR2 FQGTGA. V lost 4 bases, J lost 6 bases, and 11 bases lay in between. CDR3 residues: CASSSPPFDTQYF. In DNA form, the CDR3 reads TGTGCCAGCAGCTCCCCCCCTTTCGATACGCAGTATTTT.

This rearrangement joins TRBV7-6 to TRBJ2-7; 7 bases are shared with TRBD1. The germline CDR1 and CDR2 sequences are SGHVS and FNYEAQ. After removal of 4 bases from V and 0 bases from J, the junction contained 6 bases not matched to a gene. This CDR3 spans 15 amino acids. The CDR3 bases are TGTGCCAGCAGCTCGGACAGGTTCAGCTCCTACGAGCAGTACTTC. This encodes CASSSDRFSSYEQYF.

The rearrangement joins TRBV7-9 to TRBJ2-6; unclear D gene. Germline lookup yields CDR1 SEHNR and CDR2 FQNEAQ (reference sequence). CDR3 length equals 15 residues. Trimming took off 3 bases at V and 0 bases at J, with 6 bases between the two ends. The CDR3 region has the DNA TGTGCCAGCAGCTTCGTAAGCTCTGGGGCCAACGTCCTGACTTTC. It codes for CASSFVSSGANVLTF.